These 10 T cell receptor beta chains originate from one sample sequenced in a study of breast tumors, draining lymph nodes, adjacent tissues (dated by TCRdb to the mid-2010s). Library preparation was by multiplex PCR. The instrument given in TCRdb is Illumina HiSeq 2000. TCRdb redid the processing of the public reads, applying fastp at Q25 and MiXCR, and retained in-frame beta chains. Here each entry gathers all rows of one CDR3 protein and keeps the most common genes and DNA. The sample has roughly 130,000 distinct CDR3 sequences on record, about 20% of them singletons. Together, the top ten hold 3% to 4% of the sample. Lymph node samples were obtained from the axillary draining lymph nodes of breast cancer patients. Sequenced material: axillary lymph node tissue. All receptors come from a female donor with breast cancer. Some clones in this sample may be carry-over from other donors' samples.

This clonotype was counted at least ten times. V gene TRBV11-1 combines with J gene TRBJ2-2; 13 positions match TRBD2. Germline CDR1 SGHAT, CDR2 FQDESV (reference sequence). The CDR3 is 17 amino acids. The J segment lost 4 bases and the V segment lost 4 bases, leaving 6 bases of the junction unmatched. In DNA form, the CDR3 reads TGTGCCAGCAGCTCACTAGCGGGGGGGCCTGTCACCGGGGAGCTGTTTTTT. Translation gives CASSSLAGGPVTGELFF.

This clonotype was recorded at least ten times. The CDR3 region has the DNA TGTGCCAGCAGCTTAGCAGGGACTTCTGGAAACACCATATATTTT. It is translated as CASSLAGTSGNTIYF. The chain employs TRBV7-6 and TRBJ1-3, with D possibly TRBD1 on 5 matching bases. Germline V gives CDR1 SGHVS, CDR2 FNYEAQ. The V and J ends lost 0 bases and 1 base respectively, with 7 bases between them. The CDR3 is 15 residues long.

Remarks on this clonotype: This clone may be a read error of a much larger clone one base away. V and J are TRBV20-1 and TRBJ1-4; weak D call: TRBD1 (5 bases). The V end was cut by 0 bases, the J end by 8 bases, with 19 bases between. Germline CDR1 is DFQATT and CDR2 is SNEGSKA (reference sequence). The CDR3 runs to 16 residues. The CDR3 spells CSAREGVRGNREKLFF. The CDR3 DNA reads TGCAGTGCTAGAGAGGGGGTAAGGGGCAATAGGGAAAAACTGTTTTTT.

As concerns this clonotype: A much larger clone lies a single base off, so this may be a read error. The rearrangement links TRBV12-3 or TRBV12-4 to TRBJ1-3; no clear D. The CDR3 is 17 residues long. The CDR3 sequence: CAGSSLLVFYSGNTIYF. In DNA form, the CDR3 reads TGTGCCGGCAGTTCCCTCCTAGTTTTCTACTCTGGAAACACCATATATTTT.

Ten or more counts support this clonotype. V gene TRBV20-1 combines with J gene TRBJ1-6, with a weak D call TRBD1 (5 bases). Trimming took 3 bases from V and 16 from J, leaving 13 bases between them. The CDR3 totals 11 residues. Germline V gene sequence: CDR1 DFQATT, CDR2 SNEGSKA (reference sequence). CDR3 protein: CSASEGVYLHF. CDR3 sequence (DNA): TGCAGTGCTAGTGAAGGGGTTTATCTCCACTTT.

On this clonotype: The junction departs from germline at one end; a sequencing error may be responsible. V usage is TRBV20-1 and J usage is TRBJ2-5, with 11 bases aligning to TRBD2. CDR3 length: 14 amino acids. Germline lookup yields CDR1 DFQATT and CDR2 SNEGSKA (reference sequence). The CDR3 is CSTTLAGVGETQYF. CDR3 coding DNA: TGCAGTACTACACTAGCGGGAGTGGGGGAGACTCAGTACTTC.

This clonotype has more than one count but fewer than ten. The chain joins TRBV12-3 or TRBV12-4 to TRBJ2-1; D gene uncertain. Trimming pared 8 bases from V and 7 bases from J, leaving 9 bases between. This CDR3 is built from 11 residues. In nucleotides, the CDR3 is TGTGCCAGCTGGGGAACGAATGAGCAGTTCTTC. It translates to CASWGTNEQFF.

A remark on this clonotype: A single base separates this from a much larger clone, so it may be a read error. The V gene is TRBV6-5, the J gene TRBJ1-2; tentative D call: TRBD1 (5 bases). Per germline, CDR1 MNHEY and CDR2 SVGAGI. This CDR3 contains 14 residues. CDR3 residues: CASSYEGLAYSYTF. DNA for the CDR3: TGTGCCAGCAGTTACGAGGGACTAGCCTATAGCTACACCTTC.

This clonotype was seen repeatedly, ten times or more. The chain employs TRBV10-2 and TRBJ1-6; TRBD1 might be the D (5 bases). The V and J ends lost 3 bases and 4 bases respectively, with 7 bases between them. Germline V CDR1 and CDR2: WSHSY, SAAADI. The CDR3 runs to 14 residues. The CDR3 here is CASSDQGYNSPLHF. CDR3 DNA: TGCGCCAGCAGTGATCAGGGTTATAATTCACCCCTCCACTTT.

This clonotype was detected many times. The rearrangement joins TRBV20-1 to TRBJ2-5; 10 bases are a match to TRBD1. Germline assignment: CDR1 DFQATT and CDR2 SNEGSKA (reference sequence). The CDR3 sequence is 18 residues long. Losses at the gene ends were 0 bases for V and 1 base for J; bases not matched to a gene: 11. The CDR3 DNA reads TGCAGTGCTAGAGACCCCCATGAGGGACAGGGGCCCCAAGAGACCCAGTACTTC. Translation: CSARDPHEGQGPQETQYF.